The rows below give T cell receptor beta chains drawn from one sample of a study of cytomegalovirus exposure and HLA in healthy donors. TCRdb keeps only in-frame clones here, not all; method: immunoSEQ multiplex PCR. The data hold roughly 150,000 clones, with around 76% observed a single time. Sequencing used PBMCs. The receptors stem from a woman in her thirties or forties in good health and CMV-seronegative. CDR3s include the opening cysteine and the closing phenylalanine or tryptophan. D genes are given only for firm matches. Some rows have no size entry. The others give once, few or many, or a class for an expanded clone.

>TRBV30|TRBD2|17|TRBJ2-7|.
CAWSVGLVSFSGYEQYF
TGTGCCTGGAGTGTAGGACTAGTAAGTTTCTCGGGCTACGAGCAGTACTTC
>TRBV30|TRBD2|14|TRBJ2-1|.
CAFMGLGQYNEQFF
TGTGCCTTTATGGGACTAGGGCAATACAATGAGCAGTTCTTC
>TRBV7-2|.|14|TRBJ2-2|.
CASSLTVNTGELFF
TGTGCCAGCAGCTTGACAGTGAACACCGGGGAGCTGTTTTTT
>TRBV7-2|.|14|TRBJ1-1|.
CASSLQGQDTEAFF
TGTGCCAGCAGCCTGCAGGGCCAGGACACTGAAGCTTTCTTT
>TRBV2|TRBD1|14|TRBJ1-5|.
CASRDDRGTQPQHF
TGTGCCAGCAGGGATGACAGGGGTACGCAGCCCCAGCATTTT
>TRBV5-1|.|14|TRBJ1-4|.
CASSLEVANEKLFF
TGCGCCAGCAGCTTGGAAGTAGCTAATGAAAAACTGTTTTTT
>TRBV5-1|TRBD2|15|TRBJ2-7|.
CASSPRASGSSEQYF
TGCGCCAGCAGCCCCCGGGCTAGCGGGAGCAGCGAGCAGTACTTC
>TRBV30|.|12|TRBJ1-2|.
CACTGVFYGYTF
TGTGCCTGTACCGGGGTTTTCTATGGCTACACCTTC
>TRBV15|.|17|TRBJ2-1|.
CATSRLNRGRSFNEQFF
TGTGCCACCAGCAGACTAAATCGTGGGAGATCCTTCAATGAGCAGTTCTTC
>TRBV6-5|.|13|TRBJ1-4|many
CASSSGPRGKLFF
TGTGCCAGCAGTTCCGGCCCCAGAGGAAAACTGTTTTTT
>TRBV5-1|TRBD1|14|TRBJ1-4|.
CASRGQDAYEKLFF
TGCGCCAGTCGCGGACAGGACGCCTACGAAAAACTGTTTTTT
>TRBV7-9|TRBD1|15|TRBJ1-2|.
CASSPYRDSNYGYTF
TGTGCCAGCAGCCCATACCGGGACAGCAACTATGGCTACACCTTC
>TRBV7-9|TRBD1|15|TRBJ2-7|.
CASSLTSGGAYEQYF
TGTGCCAGCAGCTTGACCTCAGGGGGCGCCTACGAGCAGTACTTC
>TRBV27|.|14|TRBJ1-1|once
CASRTSGSRTEAFF
TGTGCCAGCAGAACTTCAGGGTCGAGGACTGAAGCTTTCTTT
>TRBV7-9|TRBD2|15|TRBJ2-1|.
CASSLQTSGSNEQFF
TGTGCCAGCAGCTTACAGACTAGCGGGAGTAATGAGCAGTTCTTC
>TRBV6-6|.|11|TRBJ1-2|.
CASSSGDGYTF
TGTGCCAGCAGTTCGGGGGATGGCTACACCTTC
>TRBV29-1|.|13|TRBJ2-1|once
CSVEAAGRNEQFF
TGCAGCGTTGAGGCCGCAGGGAGGAATGAGCAGTTCTTC
>TRBV28|TRBD1|14|TRBJ1-2|.
CASSTGGALYGYTF
TGTGCCAGCAGTACAGGGGGCGCCCTCTATGGCTACACCTTC
>TRBV11-3|.|14|TRBJ2-1|once
CASSRASGGNEQFF
TGTGCCAGCAGCCGAGCGTCTGGCGGCAATGAGCAGTTCTTC
>TRBV5-4|.|17|TRBJ2-4|once
CASSLGAMGGAKNIQYF
TGTGCCAGCAGCCTGGGGGCCATGGGGGGAGCCAAAAACATTCAGTACTTC
>TRBV7-3|.|13|TRBJ2-5|.
CASSLGRQETQYF
TGTGCCAGCAGCTTAGGCCGCCAAGAGACCCAGTACTTC
>TRBV5-1|TRBD2|13|TRBJ2-5|.
CASSLAGSETQYF
TGCGCCAGCAGCTTAGCGGGATCCGAGACCCAGTACTTC
>TRBV6-5|.|14|TRBJ2-3|.
CASTNGRGTDTQYF
TGTGCCAGCACCAACGGCAGGGGCACAGATACGCAGTATTTT
>TRBV5-8|.|16|TRBJ2-1|.
CASSLGLRADYNEQFF
TGTGCCAGCAGCTTGGGACTCAGGGCGGACTACAATGAGCAGTTCTTC